These 12 T cell receptor beta chains were sequenced from one sample in a study of T-cell reconstitution after alpha-beta-depleted transplantation in children. Preparation of the TCRbeta library used unique molecular identifiers. TCRdb used MiXCR to reprocess the PCR reads, holding one entry per CDR3 protein. Of 450,000 to 600,000 distinct CDR3 sequences in the sample, approximately 32% were seen once. This specimen consisted of PBMCs from the stem cell graft donor, obtained from the stem cell graft. These TCRs come from a human donor who donated a stem cell graft to a child with aplastic anemia.

V is TRBV7-2 and J is TRBJ2-7, with D possibly being TRBD2 (5 bases). The CDR3 is 14 residues long. CDR1 is SGHTA, CDR2 FQGNSA, per germline. Trimming removed 6 bases from V and 2 bases from J, with 14 bases in between. Here the CDR3 DNA reads TGTGCCAGCAGTTCCGCCCTAGCAACCTACGAGCAGTACTTC. Encoded protein: CASSSALATYEQYF.

This chain uses TRBV7-2 with TRBJ2-5, with D perhaps TRBD1 (5 bases). This CDR3 has 16 residues. V was pared by 1 base and J by 7 bases, with 19 bases between. Germline lookup yields CDR1 SGHTA and CDR2 FQGNSA. The CDR3 here is CASSLGGAAALGTQYF. CDR3 sequence (DNA): TGTGCCAGCAGCTTAGGTGGGGCAGCTGCCTTGGGGACCCAGTACTTC.

This clonotype was recorded once. CDR3 amino acids: CASSSVRPGTHYEQYF. DNA of the CDR3: TGTGCCAGCAGCTCGGTAAGGCCAGGTACTCACTACGAGCAGTACTTC. The rearrangement uses TRBV7-2 and TRBJ2-7; the D is unclear. The ends were cut back, 4 bases at V and 3 bases at J, with 19 bases in the middle. Germline CDR1 reads SGHTA; CDR2 reads FQGNSA. The CDR3 contains 16 residues.

J is TRBJ1-1 and V is TRBV6-2 or TRBV6-3; no reliable D call. Germline CDR1 reads MNHEY; CDR2 reads SVGEGT. Trimming left V 0 bases short and J 3 bases short, with 20 bases between. This CDR3 region has 18 residues. The CDR3 DNA reads as TGTGCCAGCAGTTACTCGACGACCCGGACGGAGAAGGACACTGAAGCTTTCTTT. Its translation is CASSYSTTRTEKDTEAFF.

The V gene is TRBV20-1, the J gene TRBJ2-1, with 10 nucleotides matching TRBD2. The CDR3 is made up of 15 amino acids. Unmatched junction bases numbered 8, after V lost 1 base and J lost 8 bases. The germline CDR1 and CDR2 sequences are DFQATT and SNEGSKA (reference sequence). The DNA for the CDR3 is TGCAGTGCTAGAGCAGCGGGAGGGCCGTTTTATGAGCAGTTCTTC. This encodes CSARAAGGPFYEQFF.

In its sample, this clonotype was seen a few times. This chain uses TRBV29-1 with TRBJ1-5; D unclear. This CDR3 has 12 residues. CDR1 and CDR2 (germline): SQVTM, ANQGSEA. The V end lost 6 bases, the J end lost 5 bases, and 11 bases lay between the germline ends. CDR3 sequence (DNA): TGCAGCGTAGGTACGTCCTATCAGCCCCAGCATTTT. It translates to CSVGTSYQPQHF.

The chain joins TRBV5-1 to TRBJ2-3, with TRBD2 matching over 10 bases. Per germline, CDR1 SGHRS and CDR2 YFSETQ. CDR3 length: 16 amino acids. Trimming removed 1 base from V and 4 bases from J; junction bases left unmatched: 6. The CDR3 loop is CASSLRASGSADTQYF. The DNA for the CDR3 is TGCGCCAGCAGCTTGAGGGCTAGCGGGAGTGCAGATACGCAGTATTTT.

A single count supports this clonotype. This chain joins TRBV6-1 and TRBJ2-5; 9 bases fit TRBD1. The V segment lost 6 bases and the J segment 4 bases; nucleotides outside the gene matches: 6. The CDR3 spans 14 residues. Germline CDR1 MNHNS, CDR2 SASEGT. Here the CDR3 reads CASRRGQGIETQYF. The CDR3 bases are TGTGCCAGCAGACGGGGACAGGGAATAGAGACCCAGTACTTC.

The chain joins TRBV6-2 or TRBV6-3 to TRBJ1-1; D call uncertain. The CDR3 covers 12 residues. V lost 11 bases, J lost 7 bases, and 17 bases lay in between. CDR1 is MNHEY and CDR2 is SVGEGT in the germline V gene. CDR3 sequence: CASEGVRSEAFF. As DNA, the CDR3 is TGTGCCTCAGAGGGAGTTAGAAGTGAAGCTTTCTTT.

This chain connects TRBV19 to TRBJ1-5; D not certain. This CDR3 comprises 13 residues. Trimming left V 2 bases short and J 11 bases short, with 13 bases between. CDR1 LNHDA and CDR2 SQIVND come from the germline V gene (reference sequence). The CDR3 loop is CASSIIGDWTQHF. The DNA for the CDR3 is TGTGCCAGTAGTATAATCGGCGACTGGACCCAGCATTTT.

This clonotype was counted a single time. The V and J genes are TRBV5-6 and TRBJ2-1; TRBD2 aligns across 7 bases. With 4 bases clipped from V and 4 bases from J, the junction kept 11 bases outside the gene matches. CDR3 length: 16 residues. Germline assignment: CDR1 SGHDT and CDR2 YYEEEE. The CDR3, as DNA: TGTGCCAGCAGCCCCCGCGGGGGAAACCTATACAATGAGCAGTTCTTC. Translation: CASSPRGGNLYNEQFF.

The chain links TRBV6-5 to TRBJ2-2; D not certain. Trimming removed 1 base at V and 0 bases at J, with 6 bases between. The CDR3 extends over 15 amino acids. Germline values: CDR1 MNHEY, CDR2 SVGAGI. CDR3 sequence reads: CASSYLAANTGELFF. DNA for the CDR3: TGTGCCAGCAGTTACTTGGCGGCGAACACCGGGGAGCTGTTTTTT.